The source of this TCR beta chain is a study of T cells expressing NK-cell markers. This CDR3 contains 13 residues. Germline CDR1 MNHEY, CDR2 SMNVEV (reference sequence). TCRdb reanalyzed the 5' RACE reads, giving one entry per CDR3 protein sequence and no DNA. In total, the table holds more than 400,000 distinct CDR3 sequences. The sequencing sample was made of blood T cells: a sorted CD56 or NKG2C T cell subset, CD4+ or CD8+ T cells, or bulk PBMC T cells (not recorded which). The chain is built from TRBV27 and TRBJ1-1; the D call from TCRdb, TRBD1, cannot be confirmed without DNA. The clonotype comes from a woman between 18 and 69 years old in good health. The CDR3 loop reads CASSLGSGGGAFF.